The 10 T cell receptor beta chains presented below share a single source sample, sequenced in a study of neoadjuvant anti-PD-1 for oral cavity cancer. Sequencing used immunoSEQ multiplex PCR; TCRdb keeps in-frame clones, though not all of them. The sample has about 72,000 clones, 80% to 90% seen once. Source: PBMCs, taken before nivolumab (anti-PD-1) treatment. The receptors were sampled from a person between 40 and 85 years old with oral cavity squamous cell carcinoma.

The V call is TRBV14, the J call TRBJ2-7; D is ambiguous. V lost 1 base to trimming and J lost 3 bases, with 4 bases between them. Germline V lookup: CDR1 SGHDN, CDR2 FVKESK. The CDR3 covers 12 residues. Written as DNA, the CDR3 is TGTGCCAGCAGCCAAGTTAGCTACGAGCAGTACTTC. Its translation: CASSQVSYEQYF. The full variable domain, rest sourced from reference TRBV14 and TRBJ2-7, is EAGVTQFPSHSVIEKGQTVTLRCDPISGHDNLYWYRRVMGKEIKFLLHFVKESKQDESGMPNNRFLAERTGGTYSTLKVQPAELEDSGVYFCASSQVSYEQYFGPGTRLTVT.

The V call is TRBV5-1, the J call TRBJ1-1, with D possibly TRBD1 on 6 matching bases. V lost 1 base and J 5 bases, leaving 18 bases between the germline ends. This CDR3 spans 16 amino acids. Germline V gene lookup returns CDR1 SGHRS and CDR2 YFSETQ. The CDR3 DNA reads TGCGCCAGCAGCTTGCGGGCAGGGGAATGGAAGACTGAAGCTTTCTTT. As protein: CASSLRAGEWKTEAFF.

The CDR3 reads CASSPGGGKALYNEQFF. DNA of the CDR3: TGTGCCAGCAGCCCGGGCGGGGGAAAGGCTCTCTACAATGAGCAGTTCTTC. The gene calls are TRBV11-3 and TRBJ2-1; 7 bases fit TRBD2. V dropped 5 bases and J dropped 3; count of bases not matched to a gene: 13. CDR1 SGHNT and CDR2 YENEEA come from the germline V gene. This CDR3 region has 17 residues.

This chain uses TRBV7-6 with TRBJ2-3; the match to TRBD2 covers 7 bases. Germline V gene data show CDR1 as SGHVS and CDR2 as FNYEAQ. Unmatched junction bases numbered 1, after V lost 1 base and J lost 3 bases. CDR3 length: 14 amino acids. CDR3 loop: CASSLVGGTDTQYF. CDR3 sequence (DNA): TGTGCCAGCAGCTTAGTGGGGGGGACAGATACGCAGTATTTT.

The CDR3 is CASSYGAGTGELFF. For the CDR3, the DNA is TGTGCCAGCAGTTACGGCGCCGGGACCGGGGAGCTGTTTTTT. V usage is TRBV6-5 and J usage is TRBJ2-2, with D hard to call. The CDR3 covers 14 residues. V was trimmed by 2 bases and J by 5 bases, leaving 9 bases between them. CDR1 is MNHEY, CDR2 SVGAGI, per germline.

This clone appeared a few times. This chain joins TRBV30 and TRBJ2-7; tentative D call: TRBD2 (5 bases). Trimming took 2 bases from V and 6 from J, leaving 17 bases between them. From germline, CDR1 is GTSNPN and CDR2 SVGIG (reference sequence). The CDR3 contains 14 residues. CDR3 coding DNA: TGTGCCTGGAGTCGACTGAGGACTGGACTCGAGCAGTACTTC. Translation gives CAWSRLRTGLEQYF.

The chain is built from TRBV4-1 and TRBJ2-2; D ambiguous. The V gene's germline CDR1 is MGHRA and CDR2 YSYEKL. This CDR3 region has 18 residues. Trimming shortened V by 3 bases and J by 0 bases, and 17 bases separated the two germline ends. The CDR3 loop reads CASSHPRLGIANTGELFF. CDR3 coding DNA: TGCGCCAGCAGCCACCCCCGGCTGGGGATAGCGAACACCGGGGAGCTGTTTTTT.

V usage is TRBV7-6 and J usage is TRBJ2-3; D is undetermined. Trimming took 4 bases from V and 1 from J, leaving 6 bases between them. Germline CDR1 is SGHVS and CDR2 is FNYEAQ. The CDR3 has 13 residues. CDR3 sequence (DNA): TGTGCCAGCAGCTCTCGGGGCACAGATACGCAGTATTTT. This encodes CASSSRGTDTQYF.

This rearrangement joins TRBV6-5 to TRBJ1-6, with D possibly matching TRBD1 (6 bases). CDR3 size: 16 residues. Germline V gene data show CDR1 as MNHEY and CDR2 as SVGAGI. Deletions cut 0 bases from V and 7 bases from J, with 13 bases between. CDR3 sequence (DNA): TGTGCCAGCAGTTACTCGCAGGGGTCTAACAATTCACCCCTCCACTTT. Encoded protein: CASSYSQGSNNSPLHF.

The chain carries TRBV4-1 and TRBJ2-7, with D tentatively TRBD2 (5 bases). Trimming took off 1 base at V and 5 bases at J, with 12 bases between the two ends. This CDR3 region has 14 residues. The germline V gene encodes CDR1 MGHRA and CDR2 YSYEKL. The CDR3: CASSQVTRTNEQYF. DNA of the CDR3: TGCGCCAGCAGCCAAGTTACTAGAACAAACGAGCAGTACTTC.